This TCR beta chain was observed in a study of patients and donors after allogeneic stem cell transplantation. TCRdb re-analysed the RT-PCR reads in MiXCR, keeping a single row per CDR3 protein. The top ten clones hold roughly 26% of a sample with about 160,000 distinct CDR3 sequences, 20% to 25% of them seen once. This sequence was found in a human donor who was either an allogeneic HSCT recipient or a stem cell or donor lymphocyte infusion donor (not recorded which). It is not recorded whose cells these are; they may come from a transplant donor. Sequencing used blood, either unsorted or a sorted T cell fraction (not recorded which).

CDR3 DNA: TGTGCCAGCAGCCCCTCGACAGGGTACGCCGGGGAGCTGTTTTTT. Protein sequence: CASSPSTGYAGELFF. The rearrangement links TRBV12-3 or TRBV12-4 to TRBJ2-2; TRBD1 matches 7 bases. There are 15 residues in the CDR3. Trimming took 6 bases from V and 6 from J; bases not matched to a gene: 10.